A single sample is the source of the 13 T cell receptor beta chains below, sequenced in a study of blood T cell repertoires in COVID-19. This table comes from immunoSEQ multiplex PCR, and its TCRdb copy is limited to in-frame clones, with some not included. The sample lists 140,000 to 150,000 clones; around 72% were seen once. Specimen: peripheral blood. The receptors shown here come from a woman aged 55-69 years with acute or convalescent COVID-19.

The V call is TRBV6-5, the J call TRBJ2-1; D is perhaps TRBD1 (6 bases). This CDR3 is 15 amino acids long. The V end was cut by 5 bases, the J end by 0 bases, with 11 bases between. Germline values: CDR1 MNHEY, CDR2 SVGAGI. The CDR3 bases are TGTGCCAGCAGTCAACAGGGTTTCTCCTACAATGAGCAGTTCTTC. It yields the protein CASSQQGFSYNEQFF.

The chain employs TRBV20-1 and TRBJ2-7; 7 nucleotides agree with TRBD1. The CDR3 sequence is 14 residues long. Germline CDR1 is DFQATT and CDR2 is SNEGSKA (reference sequence). V trimming: 3 bases; J trimming: 3 bases; junction bases outside the gene matches: 8. The CDR3 loop reads CSASRTGILYEQYF. The CDR3 nucleotides are TGCAGTGCTAGTAGGACAGGAATCCTCTACGAGCAGTACTTC.

This clone was seen only a few times. V usage is TRBV4-1 and J usage is TRBJ2-1, with TRBD2 identical over 9 bases. The germline V gene has CDR1 MGHRA and CDR2 YSYEKL. CDR3 length: 13 amino acids. The junction had 2 bases not matched to a gene; V was cut back by 3 bases and J by 8 bases. CDR3 residues: CASSQGLADEQFF. The CDR3 DNA follows: TGCGCCAGCAGCCAGGGACTAGCTGATGAGCAGTTCTTC.

In its sample, this clone was seen a few times. The chain joins TRBV28 to TRBJ1-5; D perhaps matches TRBD1 (6 bases). The CDR3 contains 16 residues. The germline V gene has CDR1 MDHEN and CDR2 SYDVKM. Trimming took off 5 bases at V and 0 bases at J, with 14 bases between the two ends. For the CDR3, the DNA is TGTGCCAGCAGTCCCACAGGGATGGGTAGCAATCAGCCCCAGCATTTT. The encoded protein is CASSPTGMGSNQPQHF.

This clone has only one observation. Here the CDR3 reads CASSPLASQETQYF. For the CDR3, the DNA is TGTGCCAGCAGCCCCCTAGCGTCTCAAGAGACCCAGTACTTC. The V and J genes are TRBV5-4 and TRBJ2-5, with D possibly being TRBD2 (6 bases). This CDR3 contains 14 residues. The germline CDR1 and CDR2 sequences are SGHNT and YYREEE (reference sequence). V was pared by 4 bases and J by 2 bases, with 12 bases between. The full variable domain, with the rest looked up from reference TRBV5-4 and TRBJ2-5, is ETGVTQSPTHLIKTRGQQVTLRCSSQSGHNTVSWYQQALGQGPQFIFQYYREEENGRGNFPPRFSGLQFPNYSSELNVNALELDDSALYLCASSPLASQETQYFGPGTRLLVL.

The chain links TRBV30 to TRBJ2-5; possibly TRBD1 for D (5 bases). The germline V gene has CDR1 GTSNPN and CDR2 SVGIG (reference sequence). This CDR3 has 13 amino acids. Between the trimmed V and J ends, which lost 3 bases and 5 bases, there was a span of 13 bases. CDR3 sequence (DNA): TGTGCCTGGAGCAACGGCAGGGCGGAGACCCAGTACTTC. Translation: CAWSNGRAETQYF.

The chain couples TRBV10-1 to TRBJ2-1, with 12 bases aligning to TRBD2. The CDR3 is made up of 14 amino acids. The V segment lost 4 bases and the J segment 8 bases; nucleotides outside the gene matches: 3. The germline CDR1 and CDR2 sequences are WNHNN and SYGVQD (reference sequence). In DNA, the CDR3 is TGCGCCAGCAGTGGACTAGCGGGAGCGGATGAGCAGTTCTTC. The encoded protein is CASSGLAGADEQFF.

The chain has TRBV7-8 and TRBJ2-7, with TRBD1 as a possible D gene (6 bases). The germline gives CDR1 SGHVS, CDR2 FQNEAQ. The CDR3 contains 14 residues. Trimming removed 4 bases at V and 4 bases at J, with 14 bases between. CDR3 residues: CASSWGRDTYEQYF. As DNA, the CDR3 is TGTGCCAGCAGCTGGGGCCGGGACACTTACGAGCAGTACTTC.

V and J are TRBV7-9 and TRBJ2-7; possible D gene TRBD1, 6 bases. The germline V gene encodes CDR1 SEHNR and CDR2 FQNEAQ (reference sequence). The CDR3 runs to 16 residues. V lost 3 bases and J lost 1, with 16 bases in between. CDR3 sequence: CASSFAQGLASYEQYF. The CDR3 DNA reads as TGTGCCAGCAGCTTTGCGCAGGGGTTGGCATCCTACGAGCAGTACTTC.

The V call is TRBV28, the J call TRBJ1-1; 9 bases line up with TRBD1. This CDR3 is built from 16 residues. Germline lookup yields CDR1 MDHEN and CDR2 SYDVKM. Losses at the gene ends were 3 bases for V and 4 bases for J; bases not matched to a gene: 9. The CDR3 DNA is TGTGCCAGCAGTTTTTTGGACAGGGGAAGATTCACTGAAGCTTTCTTT. As protein: CASSFLDRGRFTEAFF.

The J gene is TRBJ2-7, the V gene TRBV19, with D possibly being TRBD2 (5 bases). CDR1 and CDR2 (germline): LNHDA, SQIVND (reference sequence). V was trimmed by 4 bases and J by 3 bases, leaving 10 bases between them. This CDR3 comprises 13 residues. The CDR3 loop is CASSRRADYEQYF. CDR3 bases: TGTGCCAGTAGTAGACGAGCGGACTACGAGCAGTACTTC.

The chain links TRBV19 to TRBJ1-5, with D possibly TRBD1 on 6 matching bases. The V and J ends lost 7 bases and 4 bases respectively, with 35 bases between them. CDR1 is LNHDA and CDR2 is SQIVND in the germline V gene (reference sequence). This CDR3 spans 21 amino acids. DNA of the CDR3: TGTGCCAGTATTAAACTCCCAGGGAGAAAGGGAAAAGGGACAAGAAATCAGCCCCAGCATTTT. Translation gives CASIKLPGRKGKGTRNQPQHF.

This sequence joins TRBV5-1 and TRBJ2-7, with a tentative D call TRBD2 (5 bases). This CDR3 has 13 amino acids. Germline V gives CDR1 SGHRS, CDR2 YFSETQ. Trimming took 2 bases from V and 7 from J, leaving 13 bases between them. In DNA form, the CDR3 reads TGCGCCAGCAGCTTATCCCGGGAAGGGGAGCAGTACTTC. This sequence encodes CASSLSREGEQYF.